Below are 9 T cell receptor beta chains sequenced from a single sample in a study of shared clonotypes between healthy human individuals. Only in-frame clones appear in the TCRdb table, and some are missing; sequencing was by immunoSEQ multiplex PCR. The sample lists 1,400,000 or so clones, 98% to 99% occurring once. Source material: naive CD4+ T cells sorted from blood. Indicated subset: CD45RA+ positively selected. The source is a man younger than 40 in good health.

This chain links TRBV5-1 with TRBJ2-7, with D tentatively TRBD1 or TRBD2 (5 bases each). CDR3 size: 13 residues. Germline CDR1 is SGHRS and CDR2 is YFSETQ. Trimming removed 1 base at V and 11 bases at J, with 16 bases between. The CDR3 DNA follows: TGCGCCAGCAGCTTGCAGGGAGCGGAGAGAGAGTACTTC. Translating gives CASSLQGAEREYF.

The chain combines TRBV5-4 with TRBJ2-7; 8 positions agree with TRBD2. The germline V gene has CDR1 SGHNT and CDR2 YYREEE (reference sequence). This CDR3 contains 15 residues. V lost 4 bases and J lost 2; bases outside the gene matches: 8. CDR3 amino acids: CASSPRAGGPYEQYF. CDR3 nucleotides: TGTGCCAGCAGCCCCCGGGCGGGAGGACCCTACGAGCAGTACTTC.

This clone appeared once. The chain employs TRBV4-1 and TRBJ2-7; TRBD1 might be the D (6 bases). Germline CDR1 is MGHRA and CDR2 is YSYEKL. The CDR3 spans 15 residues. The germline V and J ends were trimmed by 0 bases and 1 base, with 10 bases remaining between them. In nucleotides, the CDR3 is TGCGCCAGCAGCCAAGACAGGGGTCGGTCCTACGAGCAGTACTTC. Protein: CASSQDRGRSYEQYF.

CDR3 sequence (DNA): TGTGCCAGCAGCTTACGGGGGCTCACCGGGGAGCTGTTTTTT. This sequence encodes CASSLRGLTGELFF. This chain joins TRBV7-3 and TRBJ2-2; either TRBD1 or TRBD2 may fit D (6 bases each). Deletions cut 2 bases from V and 4 bases from J, with 8 bases between. From germline, CDR1 is SGHTA and CDR2 FQGTGA. CDR3 length: 14 amino acids. The full variable domain, rest sourced from reference TRBV7-3 and TRBJ2-2, is GAGVSQTPSNKVTEKGKYVELRCDPISGHTALYWYRQSLGQGPEFLIYFQGTGAADDSGLPNDRFFAVRPEGSVSTLKIQRTERGDSAVYLCASSLRGLTGELFFGEGSRLTVL.

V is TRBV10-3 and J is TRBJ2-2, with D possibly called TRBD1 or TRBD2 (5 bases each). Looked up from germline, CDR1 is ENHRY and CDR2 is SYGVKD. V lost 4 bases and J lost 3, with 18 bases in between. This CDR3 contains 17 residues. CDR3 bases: TGTGCCATCAGTGCGTTCGGGGTCCGGGGACACACCGGGGAGCTGTTTTTT. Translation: CAISAFGVRGHTGELFF.

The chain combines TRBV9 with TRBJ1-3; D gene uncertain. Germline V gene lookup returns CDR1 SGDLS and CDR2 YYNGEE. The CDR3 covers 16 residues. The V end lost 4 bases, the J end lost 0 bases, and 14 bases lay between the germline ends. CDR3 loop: CASSIGPPVSGNTIYF. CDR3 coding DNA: TGTGCCAGCAGCATCGGACCGCCCGTCTCTGGAAACACCATATATTTT.

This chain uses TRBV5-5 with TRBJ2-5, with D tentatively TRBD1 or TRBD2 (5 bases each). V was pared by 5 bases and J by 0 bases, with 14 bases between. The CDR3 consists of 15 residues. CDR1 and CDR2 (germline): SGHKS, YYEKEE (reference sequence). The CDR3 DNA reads TGTGCCAGCAGTCGCCCGCCGGGACACCAAGAGACCCAGTACTTC. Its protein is CASSRPPGHQETQYF.

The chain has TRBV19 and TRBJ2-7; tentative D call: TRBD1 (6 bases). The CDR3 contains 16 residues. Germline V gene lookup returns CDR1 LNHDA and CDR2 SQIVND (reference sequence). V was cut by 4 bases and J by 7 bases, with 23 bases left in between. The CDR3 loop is CASSSRPPQGLREQYF. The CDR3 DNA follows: TGTGCCAGTAGTAGTCGACCTCCACAGGGCCTACGGGAGCAGTACTTC.

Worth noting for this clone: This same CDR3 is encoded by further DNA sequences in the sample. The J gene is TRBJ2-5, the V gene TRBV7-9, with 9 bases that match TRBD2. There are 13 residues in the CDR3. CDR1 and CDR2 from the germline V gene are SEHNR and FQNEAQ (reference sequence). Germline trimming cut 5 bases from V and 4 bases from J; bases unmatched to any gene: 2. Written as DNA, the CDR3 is TGTGCCAGCAGCCTGACTAGCGGAGAGACCCAGTACTTC. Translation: CASSLTSGETQYF.